These 27 T cell receptor beta chains were sequenced from one sample in a study of shared clonotypes between healthy human individuals. In the naive CD8 group, cells lacked CD45RO and were positively selected for CCR7, so terminally differentiated effector memory CD45RA+ cells were left out. Sequencing was performed with immunoSEQ multiplex PCR; in TCRdb, only in-frame clones are kept and a portion is missing. The table has fewer than 850,000 clones, about 96% seen once. Source material: naive CD8+ T cells sorted from blood. The receptors originated from a young man in good health.

This clone was seen only a few times. This chain connects TRBV7-6 to TRBJ2-1; TRBD2 aligns across 11 bases. Per the germline V gene, CDR1 is SGHVS and CDR2 is FNYEAQ. The length of the CDR3 is 17 residues. The V gene end was trimmed by 1 base and the J gene end by 0 bases; junction bases not matched to a gene: 2. In nucleotides, the CDR3 is TGTGCCAGCAGCTTAGATACTAGCGGGAGCTCCTACAATGAGCAGTTCTTC. Protein product: CASSLDTSGSSYNEQFF.

In regard to this clone: The sample carries other DNA sequences with the same CDR3. V and J are TRBV6-5 and TRBJ2-7; 10 nucleotides align to TRBD1. The CDR3 is made up of 12 amino acids. The germline gives CDR1 MNHEY, CDR2 SVGAGI. Unmatched junction bases numbered 1, after V lost 8 bases and J lost 3 bases. The CDR3 here is CASRDRGYEQYF. The DNA of the CDR3 is TGTGCCAGCCGGGACAGGGGCTACGAGCAGTACTTC.

V usage is TRBV7-8 and J usage is TRBJ1-2; D gene unclear. The CDR3 runs to 18 residues. Looked up from germline, CDR1 is SGHVS and CDR2 is FQNEAQ. V lost 1 base and J lost 1, with 19 bases in between. For the CDR3, the DNA is TGTGCCAGCAGCTTAGATCGCAGAGAGCCCTCCCTTAACTATGGCTACACCTTC. This encodes CASSLDRREPSLNYGYTF.

The chain links TRBV5-1 to TRBJ1-4; the D gene is possibly TRBD1 (6 bases). Per germline, CDR1 SGHRS and CDR2 YFSETQ. Trimming left V 2 bases short and J 7 bases short, with 18 bases between. The length of the CDR3 is 16 residues. The DNA for the CDR3 is TGCGCCAGCAGCTTTGGACTGGGGGCGCAGGCTGAAAAACTGTTTTTT. The encoded protein is CASSFGLGAQAEKLFF.

This chain links TRBV7-9 with TRBJ2-5, with a tentative D call TRBD2 (6 bases). V gave up 5 bases and J gave up 5 bases, with 15 bases separating them. The CDR3 runs 14 residues. The germline V gene has CDR1 SEHNR and CDR2 FQNEAQ (reference sequence). The CDR3 sequence is CASSHHLGGETQYF. CDR3 bases: TGTGCCAGCAGCCACCACTTGGGGGGTGAGACCCAGTACTTC.

The rearrangement uses TRBV11-2 and TRBJ2-2, with D maybe TRBD1 (6 bases). Trimming shortened V by 3 bases and J by 6 bases, and 8 bases separated the two germline ends. The length of the CDR3 is 13 residues. The germline V gene has CDR1 SGHAT and CDR2 FQNNGV. CDR3 sequence reads: CASSLQGSGELFF. CDR3 DNA sequence: TGTGCCAGCAGCTTGCAGGGGTCCGGGGAGCTGTTTTTT.

The chain joins TRBV6-5 to TRBJ2-3; D unresolved. The CDR3 length is 13 residues. Trimming shortened V by 8 bases and J by 2 bases, and 11 bases separated the two germline ends. The germline V gene encodes CDR1 MNHEY and CDR2 SVGAGI. The CDR3 nucleotides are TGTGCCAGCGTTTCCGGGCACACAGATACGCAGTATTTT. Translating gives CASVSGHTDTQYF.

The chain links TRBV28 to TRBJ2-2; TRBD2 agrees at 11 bases. The V segment lost 3 bases and the J segment 1 base; nucleotides outside the gene matches: 7. Germline V gene sequence: CDR1 MDHEN, CDR2 SYDVKM. This CDR3 is built from 18 residues. CDR3 residues: CASSLILGTSGNTGELFF. As DNA, the CDR3 is TGTGCCAGCAGTTTGATCCTTGGGACTAGCGGGAACACCGGGGAGCTGTTTTTT.

The V and J genes are TRBV27 and TRBJ1-5, with 9 bases identical to TRBD1. This CDR3 is built from 15 residues. Per the germline V gene, CDR1 is MNHEY and CDR2 is SMNVEV (reference sequence). With V trimmed by 5 bases and J by 5 bases, 7 bases remained unmatched. This CDR3 is CASSTDRGSDQPQHF. In DNA form, the CDR3 reads TGTGCCAGCAGTACGGACAGGGGCTCGGATCAGCCCCAGCATTTT.

The chain employs TRBV5-4 and TRBJ2-2; 7 positions agree with TRBD2. V shed 3 bases, J shed 4 bases, and the junction held 9 bases outside the gene matches. Germline CDR1 and CDR2: SGHNT and YYREEE (reference sequence). This CDR3 contains 16 residues. CDR3 nucleotides: TGTGCCAGCAGCTCGCACCCGGGCGGGAGCACCGGGGAGCTGTTTTTT. Amino acids: CASSSHPGGSTGELFF. Together with reference TRBV5-4 and TRBJ2-2, the CDR3 gives the full variable domain: ETGVTQSPTHLIKTRGQQVTLRCSSQSGHNTVSWYQQALGQGPQFIFQYYREEENGRGNFPPRFSGLQFPNYSSELNVNALELDDSALYLCASSSHPGGSTGELFFGEGSRLTVL.

CDR3 sequence reads: CASSSYSGNEQYF. The DNA of the CDR3 is TGTGCCAGCAGCTCCTATAGCGGGAACGAGCAGTACTTC. This chain joins TRBV7-6 and TRBJ2-7; the match to TRBD2 covers 8 bases. The germline CDR1 and CDR2 sequences are SGHVS and FNYEAQ. The CDR3 totals 13 residues. The junction had 4 bases not matched to a gene; V was cut back by 4 bases and J by 5 bases.

On this clone: The sample holds other DNA sequences that translate to the same CDR3. This sequence joins TRBV29-1 and TRBJ2-7; D perhaps matches TRBD2 (6 bases). Germline V gives CDR1 SQVTM, CDR2 ANQGSEA. There are 12 residues in the CDR3. V was shortened by 7 bases and J by 1 base, with 11 bases between the two germline ends. CDR3: CSARDSSYEQYF. The CDR3 DNA follows: TGCAGCGCTCGGGACTCTTCCTACGAGCAGTACTTC.

Remarks on this clone: This CDR3 is also generated by other DNA sequences in the sample. The gene calls are TRBV11-2 and TRBJ2-7; maybe TRBD1 (5 bases). Trimming took 3 bases from V and 1 from J, leaving 13 bases between them. Per the germline V gene, CDR1 is SGHAT and CDR2 is FQNNGV. The CDR3 is 15 residues long. The CDR3 protein is CASSFGSGPSYEQYF. CDR3 DNA sequence: TGTGCCAGCAGCTTTGGGTCAGGGCCTTCCTACGAGCAGTACTTC.

The rearrangement links TRBV11-2 to TRBJ2-1, with D possibly matching TRBD1 (5 bases). The V gene lost 1 base and the J gene lost 6 bases, with 19 bases spanning the gap. CDR1 SGHAT and CDR2 FQNNGV come from the germline V gene. The CDR3 loop spans 17 amino acids. In nucleotides, the CDR3 is TGTGCCAGCAGCTTAGGACAGTCGTCGTTTTCTTCCAATGAGCAGTTCTTC. Translated: CASSLGQSSFSSNEQFF.

The chain links TRBV13 to TRBJ1-3; no firm D call. The V and J ends lost 9 bases and 6 bases respectively, with 18 bases between them. This CDR3 is 14 amino acids long. Germline values: CDR1 PRHDT, CDR2 FYEKMQ (reference sequence). Here the CDR3 reads CASGELRWENTIYF. The CDR3 DNA is TGTGCCAGTGGGGAACTAAGGTGGGAAAACACCATATATTTT.

The chain links TRBV11-2 to TRBJ2-1; no clear D gene. The CDR3 is 14 residues long. Deletions cut 5 bases from V and 4 bases from J, with 12 bases between. From germline, CDR1 is SGHAT and CDR2 FQNNGV. The DNA for the CDR3 is TGTGCCAGCAGCCTCCGGACGAGTTACAATGAGCAGTTCTTC. Amino acids: CASSLRTSYNEQFF.

This chain links TRBV10-1 with TRBJ2-7; TRBD2 matches 8 bases. The CDR3 runs 14 residues. The junction had 4 bases not matched to a gene; V was cut back by 1 base and J by 5 bases. Per germline, CDR1 WNHNN and CDR2 SYGVQD (reference sequence). In DNA form, the CDR3 reads TGCGCCAGCAGTGAGTTGGCGGGAGGAAACGAGCAGTACTTC. This translates into CASSELAGGNEQYF.

The CDR3 region is CASSDRDRGPNYGYTF. CDR3 nucleotide sequence: TGTGCCAGCAGCGACCGGGACAGGGGACCCAACTATGGCTACACCTTC. The chain has TRBV5-6 and TRBJ1-2; 10 bases are a match to TRBD1. The germline gives CDR1 SGHDT, CDR2 YYEEEE. The CDR3 sequence is 16 residues long. V was pared by 4 bases and J by 2 bases, with 8 bases of the junction left unmatched.

The rearrangement uses TRBV27 and TRBJ2-3; perhaps TRBD1 as D (5 bases). Trimming left V 5 bases short and J 0 bases short, with 18 bases between. CDR1 is MNHEY, CDR2 SMNVEV, per germline (reference sequence). CDR3 length equals 17 residues. The CDR3 loop is CASSPLLTETSTDTQYF. The DNA of the CDR3 is TGTGCCAGCAGTCCCCTATTGACAGAGACTAGCACAGATACGCAGTATTTT.

The chain combines TRBV7-8 with TRBJ1-3; D unclear. Trimming pared 0 bases from V and 1 base from J, leaving 13 bases between. In germline, CDR1 is SGHVS, CDR2 FQNEAQ. The CDR3 runs 17 residues. CDR3 in DNA: TGTGCCAGCAGCTTAGCGTGGGTGATTGGGTCTGGAAACACCATATATTTT. Translation: CASSLAWVIGSGNTIYF.

Comment on this clone: The sample carries other DNA sequences with the same CDR3. This sequence joins TRBV4-2 and TRBJ2-7; TRBD1 might be the D (6 bases). Between the trimmed V and J ends, which lost 1 base and 2 bases, there was a span of 9 bases. The CDR3 runs to 14 residues. Germline CDR1 reads LGHNA; CDR2 reads YNFKEQ. The CDR3 region is CASSQVTGPYEQYF. In DNA form, the CDR3 reads TGTGCCAGCAGCCAAGTTACAGGGCCCTACGAGCAGTACTTC.

The V gene is TRBV2, the J gene TRBJ2-2; 8 nucleotides align to TRBD1. In germline, CDR1 is SNHLY, CDR2 FYNNEI. The CDR3 length is 14 residues. Trimming at V came to 10 bases and at J to 4 bases, leaving 8 bases not matched to a gene. The CDR3 DNA follows: TGTGCCATCCGGACAGGGTCAGTCACCGGGGAGCTGTTTTTT. This codes for CAIRTGSVTGELFF.

V usage is TRBV29-1 and J usage is TRBJ2-3; possible D gene TRBD2, 5 bases. This CDR3 contains 13 residues. Germline V gene data show CDR1 as SQVTM and CDR2 as ANQGSEA. Trimming pared 5 bases from V and 6 bases from J, leaving 15 bases between. DNA for the CDR3: TGCAGCGTTTCCCTCGACTATCCTGATACGCAGTATTTT. The encoded protein is CSVSLDYPDTQYF.

The CDR3 DNA reads as TGTGCCAGCAGGGACCACGGGAGCTCCTACGAGCAGTACTTC. It translates to CASRDHGSSYEQYF. The chain has TRBV28 and TRBJ2-7; D might be TRBD2 (6 bases). Per the germline V gene, CDR1 is MDHEN and CDR2 is SYDVKM. Trimming left V 6 bases short and J 0 bases short, with 12 bases between. The CDR3 runs to 14 residues.

The chain is built from TRBV28 and TRBJ2-1; the D call may be TRBD1 or TRBD2 (5 bases each). Trimming stripped 7 bases from V and 5 bases from J, with 18 bases between. Germline V lookup: CDR1 MDHEN, CDR2 SYDVKM. The CDR3 has 15 residues. Written as DNA, the CDR3 is TGTGCCAGCACCCTTCGGGGACCTTATGACAATGAGCAGTTCTTC. Amino acids: CASTLRGPYDNEQFF.

The chain has TRBV27 and TRBJ2-7; the D call may be TRBD1 or TRBD2 (5 bases each). CDR3 length equals 15 residues. Germline V gives CDR1 MNHEY, CDR2 SMNVEV (reference sequence). The V end was cut by 8 bases, the J end by 0 bases, with 17 bases between. The CDR3 protein is CASSEDSRGSYEQYF. The DNA of the CDR3 is TGTGCCAGCTCAGAAGACTCGAGGGGCTCCTACGAGCAGTACTTC.

The chain has TRBV27 and TRBJ2-2; TRBD1 agrees at 9 bases. CDR3 length: 18 amino acids. After removal of 6 bases from V and 0 bases from J, the junction contained 11 bases not matched to a gene. Per the germline V gene, CDR1 is MNHEY and CDR2 is SMNVEV (reference sequence). CDR3 coding DNA: TGTGCCAGCAGATCCGGGACAGGGTTACACGCGAACACCGGGGAGCTGTTTTTT. Translation: CASRSGTGLHANTGELFF.